The 24 T cell receptor beta chains given below trace back to one sample, sequenced in a study of blood T cell repertoires in COVID-19. Clones were read by immunoSEQ multiplex PCR, and TCRdb kept only the in-frame ones, dropping some. The sample consists of approximately 260,000 clones, about 89% of them appearing once. The sequenced sample was peripheral blood. The receptors derive from a man between 45 and 60 years old with acute or convalescent COVID-19.

The V gene is TRBV5-6, the J gene TRBJ1-6; 10 positions agree with TRBD1. The CDR3 spans 16 residues. J was trimmed by 8 bases and V by 2 bases; bases with no gene match: 7. CDR1 and CDR2 from the germline V gene are SGHDT and YYEEEE. CDR3 in DNA: TGTGCCAGCAGCTTTGTGACAGGGGGCAATGATTCACCCCTCCACTTT. It yields the protein CASSFVTGGNDSPLHF.

This clone is a singleton in its sample. The rearrangement links TRBV30 to TRBJ2-1, with D unclear. V gave up 2 bases and J gave up 5 bases, with 13 bases separating them. This CDR3 has 14 amino acids. Germline lookup yields CDR1 GTSNPN and CDR2 SVGIG (reference sequence). CDR3 nucleotides: TGTGCCTGGAGTCCCCGACTGGCAAACAATGAGCAGTTCTTC. Translating gives CAWSPRLANNEQFF.

The chain carries TRBV27 and TRBJ2-1, with 9 bases identical to TRBD2. The CDR3 spans 17 residues. Germline assignment: CDR1 MNHEY and CDR2 SMNVEV (reference sequence). The J segment lost 2 bases and the V segment lost 5 bases, leaving 10 bases of the junction unmatched. In DNA form, the CDR3 reads TGTGCCAGCAGTGATCGCGGGGGGGCGAACCCCTACAATGAGCAGTTCTTC. Its translation is CASSDRGGANPYNEQFF.

As to this clone: The same CDR3 also results from other DNA sequences found in this sample. The genes are TRBV6-1 and TRBJ2-2; tentatively, D is TRBD2 (6 bases). The CDR3 extends over 15 amino acids. The ends were cut back, 2 bases at V and 4 bases at J, with 11 bases in the middle. The germline V gene has CDR1 MNHNS and CDR2 SASEGT. The CDR3 DNA reads TGTGCCAGCAGTGAATTGTCGGGGGTCACCGGGGAGCTGTTTTTT. Translated: CASSELSGVTGELFF.

J is TRBJ1-2 and V is TRBV6-5, with D perhaps matching TRBD1 (5 bases). V shed 0 bases and J shed 8 bases, with 13 bases lying between them. Germline values: CDR1 MNHEY, CDR2 SVGAGI. The length of the CDR3 is 14 residues. The CDR3 nucleotides are TGTGCCAGCAGTTACTCCCGGCGTCGGGGGGGCTACACCTTC. It codes for CASSYSRRRGGYTF.

This chain connects TRBV21-1 to TRBJ2-1; the listed D gene, TRBD1, was not tested against the DNA. TRBV21-1 represents a pseudogene. The CDR3 is made up of 14 amino acids. The CDR3 nucleotides are TGTGCCAGCAGCCCCGGGGGACAGCCACATGAGCAGTTCTTC. Translation: CASSPGGQPHEQFF.

This chain uses TRBV19 with TRBJ1-1; TRBD1 is a possible D gene (6 bases). This CDR3 contains 14 residues. Germline assignment: CDR1 LNHDA and CDR2 SQIVND (reference sequence). V gave up 6 bases and J gave up 2 bases, with 13 bases separating them. The CDR3 loop is CASSVRGANTEAFF. DNA for the CDR3: TGTGCCAGTAGCGTACGGGGGGCCAACACTGAAGCTTTCTTT.

This clone was seen a single time. V is TRBV5-6 and J is TRBJ2-2; D gene unclear. Germline CDR1 and CDR2: SGHDT and YYEEEE. This CDR3 comprises 16 residues. Between the trimmed V and J ends, which lost 1 base and 5 bases, there was a span of 15 bases. The DNA of the CDR3 is TGTGCCAGCAGCTTGAGTGGTAGCACGCGGACCGGGGAGCTGTTTTTT. The encoded protein is CASSLSGSTRTGELFF. Supplemented by reference TRBV5-6 and TRBJ2-2, the full variable domain reads DAGVTQSPTHLIKTRGQQVTLRCSPKSGHDTVSWYQQALGQGPQFIFQYYEEEERQRGNFPDRFSGHQFPNYSSELNVNALLLGDSALYLCASSLSGSTRTGELFFGEGSRLTVL.

V and J are TRBV21-1 and TRBJ2-5; whether TRBD1, the table's D call, matches the DNA was not checked. TRBV21-1 is a pseudogene segment. The CDR3 is 13 residues long. The CDR3 DNA reads TGTGCCAGCAGCAGGGCAGGGCCAGAGACCCAGTACTTC. Translating gives CASSRAGPETQYF.

V and J are TRBV7-8 and TRBJ2-3, with 8 bases identical to TRBD2. The CDR3 has 15 residues. The trim removed 7 bases at V and 1 base at J, leaving 7 bases unmatched. CDR1 is SGHVS, CDR2 FQNEAQ, per germline. The CDR3 sequence is CASTPGGVGTDTQYF. DNA of the CDR3: TGTGCCAGCACCCCGGGGGGGGTTGGCACAGATACGCAGTATTTT.

CDR3 sequence: CASSQVGGRGLAEAFF. Here the CDR3 DNA reads TGCGCCAGCAGCCAAGTAGGGGGACGAGGGCTGGCTGAAGCTTTCTTT. This chain links TRBV4-1 with TRBJ1-1; possible D gene TRBD1, 6 bases. CDR1 and CDR2 from the germline V gene are MGHRA and YSYEKL. The length of the CDR3 is 16 residues. V dropped 1 base and J dropped 6 bases, with 18 bases sitting between them.

J is TRBJ1-2 and V is TRBV6-5, with D hard to call. V lost 2 bases and J lost 8, with 12 bases in between. This CDR3 spans 13 amino acids. CDR1 and CDR2 (germline): MNHEY, SVGAGI. CDR3 loop: CASSYKRTEGYTF. CDR3 DNA sequence: TGTGCCAGCAGTTACAAGCGGACGGAGGGCTACACCTTC.

The rearrangement links TRBV3-1 (or the pseudogene TRBV3-2) to TRBJ1-2; D gene uncertain. The V gene's germline CDR1 is LGHDT and CDR2 YNNKEL (reference sequence). V dropped 9 bases and J dropped 9 bases, with 20 bases sitting between them. CDR3 length: 13 amino acids. The DNA for the CDR3 is TGTGCCAGTCGGAGTGGTGCGGCGGGAAGCTACACCTTC. This encodes CASRSGAAGSYTF.

The chain carries TRBV5-6 and TRBJ2-7; possible D gene TRBD2, 7 bases. This CDR3 contains 13 residues. The V gene lost 8 bases and the J gene lost 4 bases, with 16 bases spanning the gap. In germline, CDR1 is SGHDT, CDR2 YYEEEE. The CDR3 region has the DNA TGTGCCAGTAGCCGGGGGGCCGCTTACGAGCAGTACTTC. Protein product: CASSRGAAYEQYF.

The chain employs TRBV10-3 and TRBJ2-3; 8 bases match TRBD2. V was pared by 10 bases and J by 2 bases, with 17 bases of the junction left unmatched. Looked up from germline, CDR1 is ENHRY and CDR2 is SYGVKD. The CDR3 runs to 17 residues. The CDR3 DNA reads as TGTGCCACCGGGCCCCCGACTAGCGCTCGATCCACAGATACGCAGTATTTT. It is translated as CATGPPTSARSTDTQYF.

The chain recombines TRBV10-1 with TRBJ1-3, with D possibly TRBD1 on 5 matching bases. The V end was cut by 6 bases, the J end by 0 bases, with 9 bases between. This CDR3 is built from 14 residues. CDR1 WNHNN and CDR2 SYGVQD come from the germline V gene (reference sequence). In DNA form, the CDR3 reads TGCGCCAGCAGCAGGGAAAGCTCTGGAAACACCATATATTTT. Its translation: CASSRESSGNTIYF.

The rearrangement joins TRBV6-5 to TRBJ1-2, with a tentative D call TRBD1 (6 bases). The CDR3 is made up of 13 amino acids. V was trimmed by 6 bases and J by 6 bases, leaving 14 bases between them. Germline values: CDR1 MNHEY, CDR2 SVGAGI. CDR3 residues: CASSFRGGHGYTF. The CDR3 DNA follows: TGTGCCAGCAGCTTCCGGGGGGGCCATGGCTACACCTTC.

The chain uses TRBV30 and TRBJ1-2, with no clear D. The CDR3 is made up of 11 amino acids. V was cut by 1 base and J by 5 bases, with 5 bases left in between. Germline-derived CDR1 and CDR2 are GTSNPN and SVGIG (reference sequence). The CDR3 bases are TGTGCCTGGAGTGGACTTTATGGCTACACCTTC. As protein: CAWSGLYGYTF.

This clone showed up just a few times. The rearrangement uses TRBV5-4 and TRBJ2-1; the D gene is possibly TRBD2 (5 bases). Germline CDR1 reads SGHNT; CDR2 reads YYREEE (reference sequence). V was shortened by 4 bases and J by 7 bases, with 15 bases between the two germline ends. The CDR3 has 14 residues. CDR3 in amino acids: CASSPGGRGNEQFF. The DNA of the CDR3 is TGTGCCAGCAGCCCTGGAGGCCGAGGGAATGAGCAGTTCTTC. The whole variable domain, filled in from reference TRBV5-4 and TRBJ2-1, reads ETGVTQSPTHLIKTRGQQVTLRCSSQSGHNTVSWYQQALGQGPQFIFQYYREEENGRGNFPPRFSGLQFPNYSSELNVNALELDDSALYLCASSPGGRGNEQFFGPGTRLTVL.

This clone came up once. V is TRBV6-5 and J is TRBJ1-1; 7 bases are shared with TRBD1. The germline CDR1 and CDR2 sequences are MNHEY and SVGAGI. The V segment lost 0 bases and the J segment 0 bases; nucleotides outside the gene matches: 1. The CDR3 runs 15 residues. The CDR3 protein is CASSYSGTVNTEAFF. The CDR3 nucleotides read TGTGCCAGCAGTTACTCAGGGACAGTGAACACTGAAGCTTTCTTT.

This clone was seen just once. V gene TRBV5-1 combines with J gene TRBJ1-2; D ambiguous. Germline V gives CDR1 SGHRS, CDR2 YFSETQ. Trimming left V 2 bases short and J 0 bases short, with 17 bases between. This CDR3 has 17 amino acids. CDR3 sequence (DNA): TGCGCCAGCAGCTTTGGAGGCCGGGCCCCTTCTAACTATGGCTACACCTTC. As protein: CASSFGGRAPSNYGYTF.

The gene calls are TRBV10-1 and TRBJ2-7, with 12 bases aligning to TRBD2. CDR3 length: 17 amino acids. Germline assignment: CDR1 WNHNN and CDR2 SYGVQD (reference sequence). Germline trimming cut 7 bases from V and 1 base from J; bases unmatched to any gene: 11. The CDR3 nucleotides read TGCGCCAGCACTCTGCCCTTAACTAGCGGGGGGTCCTACGAGCAGTACTTC. Encoded protein: CASTLPLTSGGSYEQYF.

For this clone: This specimen includes other DNA sequences encoding the same CDR3. V is TRBV19 and J is TRBJ1-2, with 9 bases aligning to TRBD1. CDR3 length: 15 amino acids. With V trimmed by 4 bases and J by 0 bases, 3 bases remained unmatched. Germline V lookup: CDR1 LNHDA, CDR2 SQIVND (reference sequence). In DNA, the CDR3 is TGTGCCAGTAGTAGAGGGACAGGGACTAACTATGGCTACACCTTC. Its translation is CASSRGTGTNYGYTF.

The chain carries TRBV12-3 or TRBV12-4 and TRBJ2-2; D is unresolved. V was clipped by 3 bases and J by 5 bases, with 4 bases between them. CDR3 size: 12 residues. CDR3 in amino acids: CASSFGTGELFF. Here the CDR3 DNA reads TGTGCCAGCAGTTTCGGGACCGGGGAGCTGTTTTTT.